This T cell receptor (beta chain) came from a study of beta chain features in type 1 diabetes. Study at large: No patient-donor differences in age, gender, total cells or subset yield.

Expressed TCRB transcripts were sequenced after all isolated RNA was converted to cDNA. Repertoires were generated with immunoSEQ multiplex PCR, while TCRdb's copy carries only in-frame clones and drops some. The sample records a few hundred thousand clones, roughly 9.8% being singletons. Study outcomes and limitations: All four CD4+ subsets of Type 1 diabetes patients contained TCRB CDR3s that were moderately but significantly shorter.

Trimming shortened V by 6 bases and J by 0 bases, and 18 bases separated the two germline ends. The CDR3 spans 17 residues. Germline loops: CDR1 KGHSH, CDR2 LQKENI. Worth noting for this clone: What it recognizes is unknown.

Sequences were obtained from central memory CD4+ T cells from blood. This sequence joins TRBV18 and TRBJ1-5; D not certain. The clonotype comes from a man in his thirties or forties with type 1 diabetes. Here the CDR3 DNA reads TGTGCCAGCTCGCACAATAGTCCTGTCTATAGCAATCAGCCCCAGCATTTT. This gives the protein CASSHNSPVYSNQPQHF.